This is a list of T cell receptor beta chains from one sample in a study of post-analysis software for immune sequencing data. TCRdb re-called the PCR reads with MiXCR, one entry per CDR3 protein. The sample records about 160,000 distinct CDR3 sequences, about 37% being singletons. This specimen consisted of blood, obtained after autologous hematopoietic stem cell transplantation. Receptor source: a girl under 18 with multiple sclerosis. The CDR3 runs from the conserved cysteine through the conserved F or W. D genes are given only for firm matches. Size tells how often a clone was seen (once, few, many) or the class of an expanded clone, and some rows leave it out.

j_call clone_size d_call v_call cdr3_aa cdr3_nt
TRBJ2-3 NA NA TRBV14 CASSQVSVSRSQYF TGTGCCAGCAGCCAAGTCTCGGTATCGCGTTCGCAGTATTTT
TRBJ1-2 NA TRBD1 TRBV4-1 CASSLDRGAYGYTF TGCGCCAGCAGCCTCGACAGGGGTGCCTATGGCTACACCTTC
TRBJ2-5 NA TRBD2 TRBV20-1 CSARGPKPGLAGGEETQYF TGCAGTGCTAGAGGGCCAAAGCCGGGACTAGCGGGAGGGGAGGAGACCCAGTACTTC
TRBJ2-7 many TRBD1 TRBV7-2 CASSSDRTRSYEQYF TGTGCCAGCAGCTCGGACAGGACCCGCTCCTACGAGCAGTACTTC
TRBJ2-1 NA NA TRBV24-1 CATSRGMVANEQFF TGTGCCACCAGTCGGGGGATGGTGGCCAATGAGCAGTTCTTC
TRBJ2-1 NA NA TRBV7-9 CASSKTDTYNEQFF TGTGCCAGCAGCAAAACGGACACCTACAATGAGCAGTTCTTC
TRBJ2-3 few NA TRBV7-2 CASRPRHLSTDTQYF TGTGCCAGCAGGCCCAGGCACCTTAGCACAGATACGCAGTATTTT
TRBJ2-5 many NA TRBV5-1 CASSLLSGQETQYF TGCGCCAGCAGCCTCCTAAGCGGGCAAGAGACCCAGTACTTC
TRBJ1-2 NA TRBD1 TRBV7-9 CASSQDRPYGYTF TGTGCCAGCAGCCAGGACAGGCCGTATGGCTACACCTTC
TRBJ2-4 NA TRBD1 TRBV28 CASSVTGGGNIQYF TGTGCCAGCAGTGTGACAGGGGGGGGGAACATTCAGTACTTC
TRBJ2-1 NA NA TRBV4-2 CASSQDGDRLGEQFF TGTGCCAGCAGCCAAGATGGGGACCGCCTTGGGGAGCAGTTCTTC
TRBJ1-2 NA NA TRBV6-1 CASSDGIRDGTDYGYTF TGTGCCAGCAGTGACGGAATCCGGGACGGGACTGACTATGGCTACACCTTC
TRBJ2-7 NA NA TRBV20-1 CSASTWAGNEQYF TGCAGTGCTAGCACCTGGGCAGGGAACGAGCAGTACTTC
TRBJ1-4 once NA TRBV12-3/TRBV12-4 CASSQISEKLFF TGTGCCAGCAGTCAAATATCGGAAAAACTGTTTTTT
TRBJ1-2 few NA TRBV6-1 CASSPFRGSGYTF TGTGCCAGCAGTCCCTTTAGGGGTTCTGGCTACACCTTC
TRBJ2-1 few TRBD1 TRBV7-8 CASSLNRGYEQFF TGTGCCAGCAGCTTAAACAGGGGATATGAGCAGTTCTTC
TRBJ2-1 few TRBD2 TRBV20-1 CSRGTSGRAGEQFF TGCAGTCGAGGGACTAGCGGGAGGGCCGGGGAGCAGTTCTTC
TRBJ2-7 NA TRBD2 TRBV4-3 CAGSQKLAGRYEQYF TGCGCCGGCAGCCAAAAACTAGCGGGGCGCTATGAGCAGTACTTC
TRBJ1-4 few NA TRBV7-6 CASSSRDCGKLFF TGTGCCAGCAGCTCCAGGGACTGCGGGAAACTGTTTTTT
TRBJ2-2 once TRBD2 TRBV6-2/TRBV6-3 CASKGLAVPNTGELFF TGTGCCAGCAAAGGACTAGCGGTACCGAACACCGGGGAGCTGTTTTTT
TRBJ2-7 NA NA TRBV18 CASSQSPGAEQYF TGTGCCAGCTCACAATCCCCGGGAGCCGAGCAGTACTTC
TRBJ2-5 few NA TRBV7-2 CASSLDSHLREQYF TGTGCCAGCAGCTTAGACAGCCACCTTAGGGAGCAGTACTTC
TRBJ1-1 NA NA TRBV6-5 CASSYSASPTSAFF TGTGCCAGCAGTTACTCCGCTTCACCGACGAGTGCTTTCTTT
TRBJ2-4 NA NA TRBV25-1 CASGVSGAKNIQYF TGTGCCAGCGGCGTTTCGGGGGCGAAAAACATTCAGTACTTC
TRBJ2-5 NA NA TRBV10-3 CAISESRIEETQYF TGTGCCATCAGTGAGTCCAGGATAGAAGAGACCCAGTACTTC
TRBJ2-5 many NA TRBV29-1 CSVEGGPQETQYF TGCAGCGTTGAAGGCGGACCTCAAGAGACCCAGTACTTC
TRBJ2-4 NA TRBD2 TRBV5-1 CASSLVAGGPGKNIQYF TGCGCCAGCAGCTTGGTAGCGGGAGGGCCGGGCAAAAACATTCAGTACTTC
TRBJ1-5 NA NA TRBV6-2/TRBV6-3 CASSYPLEGDSVGSNQPQHF TGTGCCAGCAGTTACCCCCTGGAGGGGGATTCGGTTGGGAGCAATCAGCCCCAGCATTTT
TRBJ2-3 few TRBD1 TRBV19 CASRTGGNGADTQYF TGTGCCAGTAGGACAGGGGGCAATGGTGCAGATACGCAGTATTTT
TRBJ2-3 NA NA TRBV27 CASSWIGSTDTQYF TGTGCCAGCAGTTGGATCGGCAGCACAGATACGCAGTATTTT
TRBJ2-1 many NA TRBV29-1 CSVERGGKQFF TGCAGCGTTGAACGGGGCGGAAAGCAGTTCTTC
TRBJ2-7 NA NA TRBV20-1 CSASGGIADSYEQYF TGCAGTGCTTCGGGCGGGATAGCGGACTCCTACGAGCAGTACTTC
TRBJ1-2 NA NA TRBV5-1 CASSQGQSYGYTF TGCGCCAGCAGCCAAGGACAGAGCTATGGCTACACCTTC
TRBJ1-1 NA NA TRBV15 CATSRDLPFRLDTEAFF TGTGCCACCAGCAGAGATCTCCCTTTCCGCCTCGACACTGAAGCTTTCTTT
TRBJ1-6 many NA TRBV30 CAWSGGQDNSPLHF TGTGCCTGGAGTGGGGGACAAGATAATTCACCCCTCCACTTT
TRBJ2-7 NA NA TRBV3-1 CASSQDIGDPQAYEQYF TGTGCCAGCAGCCAAGATATCGGCGATCCCCAGGCCTACGAGCAGTACTTC
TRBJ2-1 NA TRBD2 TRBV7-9 CASTTSGAYNEQFF TGTGCCAGCACGACTAGCGGTGCTTACAATGAGCAGTTCTTC
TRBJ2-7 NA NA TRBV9 CASSVGVEFYEQYF TGTGCCAGCAGCGTAGGGGTGGAATTCTACGAGCAGTACTTC
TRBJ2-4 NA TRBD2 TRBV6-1 CASIFGLAGGGGAKNIQYF TGTGCCAGCATATTCGGACTAGCGGGAGGAGGCGGGGCCAAAAACATTCAGTACTTC
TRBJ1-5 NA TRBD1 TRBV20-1 CSARTGGNNQPQHF TGCAGTGCTCGGACAGGGGGCAACAATCAGCCCCAGCATTTT
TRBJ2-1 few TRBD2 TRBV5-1 CASSFREVGNEQFF TGCGCCAGCAGCTTTCGGGAGGTCGGCAATGAGCAGTTCTTC
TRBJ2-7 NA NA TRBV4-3 CAGSQGVGRGNEQYF NA